This T cell receptor beta chain was sequenced for a study of vaccination effects on CD4 cells after COVID-19. The CDR3 contains 14 residues. CDR1 and CDR2 from the germline V gene are SGHNT and YYREEE (reference sequence). V was trimmed by 3 bases and J by 4 bases, leaving 14 bases between them. Upon completion of about ten days in culture, CD4+ T cells were isolated. Profiling relied on immunoSEQ multiplex PCR, and the TCRdb table lists in-frame clones only, not all of them. The table records more than 45,000 clones, approximately 80% of them present only once. Of note for this clone: The target antigen is unknown.

This chain links TRBV5-4 with TRBJ2-7; D not resolved. The starting material was CD4+ T cells from PBMCs cultured without peptide, obtained before COVID-19 vaccination. The origin of this receptor is a human donor who had a prior SARS-CoV-2 infection. In DNA, the CDR3 is TGTGCCAGCAGCTCGGACCCAACCTCTTACGAGCAGTACTTC. As protein: CASSSDPTSYEQYF.